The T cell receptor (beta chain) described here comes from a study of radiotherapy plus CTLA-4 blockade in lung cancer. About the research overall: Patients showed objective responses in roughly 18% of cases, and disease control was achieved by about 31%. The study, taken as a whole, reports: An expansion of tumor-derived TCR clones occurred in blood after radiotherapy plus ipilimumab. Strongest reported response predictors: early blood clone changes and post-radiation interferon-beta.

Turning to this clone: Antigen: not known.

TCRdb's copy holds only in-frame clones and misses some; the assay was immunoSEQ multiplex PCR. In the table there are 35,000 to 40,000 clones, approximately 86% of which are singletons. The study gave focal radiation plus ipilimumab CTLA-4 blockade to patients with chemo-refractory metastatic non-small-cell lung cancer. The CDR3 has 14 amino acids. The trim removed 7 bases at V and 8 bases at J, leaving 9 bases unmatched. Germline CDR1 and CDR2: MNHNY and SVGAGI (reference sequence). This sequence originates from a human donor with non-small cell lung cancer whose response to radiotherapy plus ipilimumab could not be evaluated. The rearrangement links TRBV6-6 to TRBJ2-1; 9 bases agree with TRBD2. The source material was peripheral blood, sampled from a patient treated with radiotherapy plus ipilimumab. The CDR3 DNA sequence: TGTGCCAGCAATGCGGGAGGGTCAGGATATGAGCAGTTCTTC. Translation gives CASNAGGSGYEQFF.